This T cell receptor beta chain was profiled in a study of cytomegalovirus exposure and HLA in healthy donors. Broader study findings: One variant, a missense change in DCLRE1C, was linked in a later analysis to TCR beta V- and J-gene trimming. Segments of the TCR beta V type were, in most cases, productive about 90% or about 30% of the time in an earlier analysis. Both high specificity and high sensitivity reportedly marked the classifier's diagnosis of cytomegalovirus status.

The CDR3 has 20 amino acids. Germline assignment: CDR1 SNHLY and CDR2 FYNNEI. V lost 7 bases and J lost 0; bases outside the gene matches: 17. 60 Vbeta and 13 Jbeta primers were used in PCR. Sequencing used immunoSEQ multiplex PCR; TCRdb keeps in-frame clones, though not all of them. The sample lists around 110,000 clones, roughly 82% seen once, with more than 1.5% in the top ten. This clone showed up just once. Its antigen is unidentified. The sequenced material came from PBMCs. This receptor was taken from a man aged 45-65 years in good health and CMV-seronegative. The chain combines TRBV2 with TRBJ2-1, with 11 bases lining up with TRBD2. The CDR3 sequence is CASTPSTSGDLLSSYNEQFF. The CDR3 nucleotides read TGTGCCAGCACCCCATCGACTAGCGGGGATCTCCTTAGCTCCTACAATGAGCAGTTCTTC.